The clone carrying this T cell receptor (beta chain) was seen more than once but under ten times. Its antigen remains unknown. This entry is derived from a study of CD8+ T cells in alopecia areata. Germline CDR1 and CDR2: SGDLS and YYNGEE. The CDR3 has 11 amino acids. Trimming left V 4 bases short and J 6 bases short, with 7 bases between. Samples from alopecia areata patients were lesional scalp punch biopsies and peripheral blood. cDNA reverse transcribed from extracted RNA served as the sequencing template. Only in-frame clones appear in the TCRdb table, and some are missing; sequencing was by immunoSEQ multiplex PCR. Of 180,000 or so clones listed, over 55% are singletons. General study results and limits: Sharing of TCR sequences between patients (possibly for HLA-related reasons) was less clear than in mice. Especially in alopecia totalis/universalis, lesional scalp showed greater clonality than normal scalp did.

This chain connects TRBV9 to TRBJ1-2; D not certain. The specimen was CD4+ T cells sorted from blood, collected at week 0. The receptor was isolated from a human donor with alopecia areata. The CDR3 DNA reads as TGTGCCAGCAGCTCCGTCGATGGCTACACCTTC. Residues: CASSSVDGYTF.